These 17 T cell receptor beta chains originate from one sample sequenced in a study of OX40 agonist ivuxolimab in advanced cancers. Here immunoSEQ multiplex PCR was the method, and the copy in TCRdb shows in-frame clones only, minus some. Among more than 50,000 clones listed, over 75% were seen once. The material sequenced was CD4+ or CD8+ T cells sorted from blood, taken in a trial of the OX40 agonist ivuxolimab. The receptors stem from an adult with an advanced solid tumor such as melanoma, head and neck, liver or kidney cancer.

V and J are TRBV7-9 and TRBJ1-2; D gene ambiguous. Trimming left V 1 base short and J 3 bases short, with 12 bases between. In germline, CDR1 is SEHNR, CDR2 FQNEAQ (reference sequence). This CDR3 comprises 15 residues. CDR3 in amino acids: CASSLVLGPDYGYTF. The CDR3 DNA follows: TGTGCCAGCAGCTTAGTTCTCGGGCCGGACTATGGCTACACCTTC.

This chain uses TRBV5-6 with TRBJ1-1; weak D call: TRBD1 (5 bases). The CDR3 sequence is 14 residues long. Trimming took 2 bases from V and 0 from J, leaving 8 bases between them. The germline CDR1 and CDR2 sequences are SGHDT and YYEEEE. In DNA form, the CDR3 reads TGTGCCAGCAGCTTCGGGACGGTGAACACTGAAGCTTTCTTT. This sequence encodes CASSFGTVNTEAFF.

The V and J genes are TRBV11-3 and TRBJ2-1; tentative D call: TRBD1 (6 bases). The CDR3 totals 15 residues. V lost 3 bases and J lost 5, with 14 bases in between. Germline loops: CDR1 SGHNT, CDR2 YENEEA. The CDR3 DNA sequence: TGTGCCAGCAGCTTGTCCAGGGGTGTCAACAATGAGCAGTTCTTC. It encodes CASSLSRGVNNEQFF.

This clone was recorded a few times. The chain carries TRBV5-4 and TRBJ1-2; TRBD1 matches 10 bases. Trimming at V came to 0 bases and at J to 2 bases, leaving 4 bases not matched to a gene. There are 16 residues in the CDR3. Germline assignment: CDR1 SGHNT and CDR2 YYREEE (reference sequence). CDR3 loop: CASSLGGTGVNYGYTF. CDR3 bases: TGTGCCAGCAGCTTGGGAGGGACAGGGGTCAACTATGGCTACACCTTC.

In its sample, this clone ranks as medium-sized. V gene TRBV19 combines with J gene TRBJ1-2, with D possibly matching TRBD1 (6 bases). V dropped 7 bases and J dropped 0 bases, with 12 bases sitting between them. This CDR3 contains 14 residues. The germline V gene encodes CDR1 LNHDA and CDR2 SQIVND (reference sequence). The CDR3 spells CASTMDSSNYGYTF. CDR3 sequence (DNA): TGTGCCAGTACAATGGACAGTTCTAACTATGGCTACACCTTC.

The chain joins TRBV7-9 to TRBJ2-7; unclear D gene. Germline V CDR1 and CDR2: SEHNR, FQNEAQ (reference sequence). The CDR3 contains 12 residues. V gave up 1 base and J gave up 6 bases, with 7 bases separating them. In DNA form, the CDR3 reads TGTGCCAGCAGCTTAGGGGATTTCGAGCAGTACTTC. Its translation: CASSLGDFEQYF.

This chain connects TRBV9 to TRBJ2-3; D may match TRBD1 or TRBD2 (6 bases each). This CDR3 comprises 17 residues. V lost 0 bases and J 2 bases, leaving 16 bases between the germline ends. Germline V gives CDR1 SGDLS, CDR2 YYNGEE. The CDR3 is CASSVGGRLVVTDTQYF. The DNA for the CDR3 is TGTGCCAGCAGCGTAGGGGGGCGACTAGTGGTCACAGATACGCAGTATTTT. The whole variable domain, filled in from reference TRBV9 and TRBJ2-3, reads DSGVTQTPKHLITATGQRVTLRCSPRSGDLSVYWYQQSLDQGLQFLIQYYNGEERAKGNILERFSAQQFPDLHSELNLSSLELGDSALYFCASSVGGRLVVTDTQYFGPGTRLTVL.

The chain is built from TRBV7-2 and TRBJ1-3, with D unclear. The germline V gene encodes CDR1 SGHTA and CDR2 FQGNSA. V lost 2 bases and J 4 bases, leaving 15 bases between the germline ends. This CDR3 has 16 residues. The CDR3 is CASSLRAPGAGNTIYF. The CDR3 DNA follows: TGTGCCAGCAGCTTAAGGGCCCCGGGCGCGGGAAACACCATATATTTT.

This clone appeared a few times. The chain combines TRBV5-1 with TRBJ2-4; D may be TRBD1 or TRBD2 (6 bases each). V was pared by 0 bases and J by 7 bases, with 14 bases between. CDR1 is SGHRS and CDR2 is YFSETQ in the germline V gene. This CDR3 comprises 15 residues. The DNA of the CDR3 is TGCGCCAGCAGCTTGGACGGGGGCTTTGGGAACATTCAGTACTTC. As protein: CASSLDGGFGNIQYF.

This clone was counted between two and nine times. The chain links TRBV6-4 to TRBJ2-1, with TRBD2 matching over 13 bases. V shed 4 bases, J shed 0 bases, and the junction held 12 bases outside the gene matches. CDR3 size: 20 residues. CDR1 and CDR2 (germline): MRHNA, SNTAGT. In DNA form, the CDR3 reads TGTGCCAGCAGTGGGGCTGGGCGGACTAGCGGGGGAAGCTCCTACAATGAGCAGTTCTTC. This translates into CASSGAGRTSGGSSYNEQFF.

In its sample, this clone was seen once. The chain couples TRBV10-3 to TRBJ1-1; TRBD1 is a possible D gene (6 bases). This CDR3 region has 19 residues. Trimming removed 0 bases from V and 3 bases from J, with 23 bases in between. Germline V lookup: CDR1 ENHRY, CDR2 SYGVKD. CDR3 amino acids: CAISESGKWAGALDTEAFF. DNA for the CDR3: TGTGCCATCAGTGAGTCAGGAAAGTGGGCAGGGGCGCTGGACACTGAAGCTTTCTTT.

The chain combines TRBV5-1 with TRBJ2-2; D tentatively fits TRBD1 or TRBD2 (5 bases each). This CDR3 has 14 residues. Germline assignment: CDR1 SGHRS and CDR2 YFSETQ. The V and J ends lost 7 bases and 7 bases respectively, with 17 bases between them. The CDR3 loop is CASGFGQGVGELFF. In DNA form, the CDR3 reads TGCGCCAGCGGTTTCGGTCAGGGAGTCGGGGAGCTGTTTTTT.

This clone was detected once. The rearrangement joins TRBV6-6 to TRBJ1-1, with D unresolved. The V gene's germline CDR1 is MNHNY and CDR2 SVGAGI (reference sequence). Trimming took 4 bases from V and 7 from J, leaving 13 bases between them. The CDR3 runs 13 residues. CDR3 in amino acids: CASSSRAPIEAFF. CDR3 coding DNA: TGTGCCAGCAGTTCCCGGGCCCCCATTGAAGCTTTCTTT.

This clone was observed a single time. V usage is TRBV9 and J usage is TRBJ2-3, with no clear D. This CDR3 has 13 residues. V was clipped by 4 bases and J by 1 base, with 7 bases between them. The V gene's germline CDR1 is SGDLS and CDR2 YYNGEE. CDR3 nucleotide sequence: TGTGCCAGCAGCACCGCCGGCACAGATACGCAGTATTTT. Its translation is CASSTAGTDTQYF.

To note about this clone: An end of the junction does not agree with germline; a read error may underlie this. The J gene is TRBJ1-3, the V gene TRBV7-8; possible D gene TRBD1, 6 bases. Per germline, CDR1 SGHVS and CDR2 FQNEAQ. The CDR3 spans 17 residues. The CDR3 bases are TGTGCCAGCAGCTGGCAGACAGGCGGAAATGCTGGGAACACCATATATTTT. Translation gives CASSWQTGGNAGNTIYF. The variable domain in full, completed from reference TRBV7-8 and TRBJ1-3, reads GAGVSQSPRYKVAKRGQDVALRCDPISGHVSLFWYQQALGQGPEFLTYFQNEAQLDKSGLPSDRFFAERPEGSVSTLKIQRTQQEDSAVYLCASSWQTGGNAGNTIYFGEGSWLTVV.

This clone was detected a few times. The chain employs TRBV5-1 and TRBJ2-5, with D perhaps matching TRBD1 (6 bases). The V and J ends lost 0 bases and 5 bases respectively, with 11 bases between them. The CDR3 extends over 14 amino acids. Germline loops: CDR1 SGHRS, CDR2 YFSETQ. CDR3 amino acids: CASSLEQGWETQYF. The CDR3 nucleotides read TGCGCCAGCAGCTTGGAACAGGGCTGGGAGACCCAGTACTTC.

This chain links TRBV12-5 with TRBJ1-6; D possibly corresponds to TRBD1 (5 bases). The CDR3 covers 14 residues. Germline V gene sequence: CDR1 LGHNT, CDR2 FRNRAP. Trimming stripped 4 bases from V and 7 bases from J, with 11 bases between. CDR3 amino acids: CASGSPGLNSPLHF. CDR3 nucleotide sequence: TGTGCTAGTGGTTCCCCAGGGTTGAATTCACCCCTCCACTTT.